These 18 T cell receptor beta chains share one sample of origin, sequenced in a study of blood T cell repertoires in COVID-19. The repertoire was sequenced with immunoSEQ multiplex PCR; TCRdb's copy has only in-frame clones and lacks some. The sample contains some 45,000 clones, 75% to 95% of which appear only once. The specimen was peripheral blood. The receptors stem from a man in his sixties or seventies with active COVID-19.

The gene calls are TRBV28 and TRBJ2-7, with a possible D match to TRBD1 (5 bases). Germline V gene sequence: CDR1 MDHEN, CDR2 SYDVKM. The CDR3 runs to 14 residues. V lost 2 bases, J lost 2 bases, and 10 bases lay in between. The CDR3 loop reads CASSLNGATYEQYF. CDR3 nucleotides: TGTGCCAGCAGTTTAAATGGGGCCACCTACGAGCAGTACTTC. The variable domain in full, completed from reference TRBV28 and TRBJ2-7, reads DVKVTQSSRYLVKRTGEKVFLECVQDMDHENMFWYRQDPGLGLRLIYFSYDVKMKEKGDIPEGYSVSREKKERFSLILESASTNQTSMYLCASSLNGATYEQYFGPGTRLTVT.

The J gene is TRBJ1-1, the V gene TRBV29-1; a possible D gene is TRBD1 (6 bases). Germline V CDR1 and CDR2: SQVTM, ANQGSEA. V was pared by 7 bases and J by 0 bases, with 9 bases between. The CDR3 has 12 amino acids. In DNA, the CDR3 is TGCAGCGGGAAGGGGGTGAACACTGAAGCTTTCTTT. Its protein is CSGKGVNTEAFF.

The rearrangement links TRBV27 to TRBJ1-6; a possible D gene is TRBD1 (5 bases). CDR3 length: 14 residues. The germline gives CDR1 MNHEY, CDR2 SMNVEV (reference sequence). The V end lost 4 bases, the J end lost 7 bases, and 11 bases lay between the germline ends. CDR3 coding DNA: TGTGCCAGCAGTTACGTTAACAGGAATTCACCCCTCCACTTT. It encodes CASSYVNRNSPLHF.

This clone was recorded once. The V call is TRBV24-1, the J call TRBJ2-5; 10 bases line up with TRBD2. The V gene's germline CDR1 is KGHDR and CDR2 SFDVKD. This CDR3 has 15 residues. J was trimmed by 2 bases and V by 3 bases; bases with no gene match: 2. The CDR3 loop is CATSDPLAGQETQYF. As DNA, the CDR3 is TGTGCCACCAGTGATCCACTAGCGGGGCAAGAGACCCAGTACTTC.

The V and J genes are TRBV6-5 and TRBJ1-2; maybe TRBD1 (5 bases). The V gene's germline CDR1 is MNHEY and CDR2 SVGAGI. V dropped 4 bases and J dropped 5 bases, with 11 bases sitting between them. The CDR3 runs to 13 residues. The CDR3 DNA reads as TGTGCCAGCAGTTTTGACAGTTTTTATGGCTACACCTTC. Translation: CASSFDSFYGYTF.

The chain links TRBV6-2 or TRBV6-3 to TRBJ1-2; 11 nucleotides match TRBD1. V lost 5 bases and J lost 4; bases outside the gene matches: 18. The CDR3 contains 19 residues. Germline lookup yields CDR1 MNHEY and CDR2 SVGEGT. CDR3 in amino acids: CASSPGTGGINLRLYGYTF. The CDR3 DNA follows: TGTGCCAGCAGTCCCGGGACAGGGGGAATAAACCTCCGGCTCTATGGCTACACCTTC.

V is TRBV10-3 and J is TRBJ2-7; possibly TRBD2 for D (7 bases). Germline V lookup: CDR1 ENHRY, CDR2 SYGVKD. V gave up 10 bases and J gave up 0 bases, with 25 bases separating them. The CDR3 extends over 17 amino acids. CDR3 nucleotides: TGTGCCACCACGACAGGTATGGTTAGGGGGGGCTCCTACGAGCAGTACTTC. It encodes CATTTGMVRGGSYEQYF.

This chain joins TRBV7-2 and TRBJ1-4; a possible D gene is TRBD1 (6 bases). The CDR3 is made up of 14 amino acids. From germline, CDR1 is SGHTA and CDR2 FQGNSA. The V end was cut by 2 bases, the J end by 6 bases, with 10 bases between. The CDR3 sequence is CASSLTGPYEKLFF. CDR3 nucleotide sequence: TGTGCCAGCAGCTTAACAGGGCCGTATGAAAAACTGTTTTTT.

This sequence joins TRBV18 and TRBJ1-6, with TRBD1 matching 7 bases. This CDR3 is built from 15 residues. Germline V gene sequence: CDR1 KGHSH, CDR2 LQKENI. Trimming at V came to 6 bases and at J to 0 bases, leaving 2 bases not matched to a gene. The CDR3 protein is CASSAGGSYNSPLHF. CDR3 nucleotides: TGTGCCAGCTCTGCAGGGGGCTCCTATAATTCACCCCTCCACTTT.

This chain joins TRBV6-5 and TRBJ1-2; a possible D gene is TRBD1 (6 bases). V shed 0 bases and J shed 6 bases, with 11 bases lying between them. The CDR3 runs 14 residues. Germline V gene sequence: CDR1 MNHEY, CDR2 SVGAGI. CDR3 nucleotides: TGTGCCAGCAGTTACTCTGGCGGGGGCGATGGCTACACCTTC. Translated, it gives CASSYSGGGDGYTF.

This clone was seen only once. The V and J genes are TRBV19 and TRBJ1-3, with D tentatively TRBD1 (6 bases). Germline CDR1 and CDR2: LNHDA and SQIVND (reference sequence). This CDR3 comprises 12 residues. V was clipped by 6 bases and J by 4 bases, with 7 bases between them. The CDR3: CASRGGGNTIYF. CDR3 in DNA: TGTGCCAGTAGAGGGGGAGGAAACACCATATATTTT.

The CDR3 sequence is CASSQDLDNRAYTEAFF. In DNA form, the CDR3 reads TGTGCCAGCAGCCAAGATCTGGATAACAGGGCATACACTGAAGCTTTCTTT. This chain uses TRBV14 with TRBJ1-1, with D possibly TRBD1 on 6 matching bases. In germline, CDR1 is SGHDN, CDR2 FVKESK. The CDR3 sequence is 17 residues long. V gave up 0 bases and J gave up 3 bases, with 17 bases separating them.

The V gene is TRBV30, the J gene TRBJ1-6; D remains unclear. V gave up 2 bases and J gave up 7 bases, with 6 bases separating them. This CDR3 comprises 12 residues. Germline CDR1 reads GTSNPN; CDR2 reads SVGIG (reference sequence). CDR3 DNA: TGTGCCTGGAGTAGGGAGAATTCACCCCTCCACTTT. Translated: CAWSRENSPLHF.

V usage is TRBV12-2 and J usage is TRBJ2-2; TRBD2 is taken as the D call from the table, unchecked against the DNA. TRBV12-2 is a recognized pseudogene. The CDR3 consists of 19 residues. The CDR3 reads CASRITSTWDYMNTGELFF. CDR3 DNA: TGTGCAAGTCGCATAACATCAACCTGGGACTACATGAACACCGGGGAGCTGTTTTTT.

Details on this clone: This CDR3 is also generated by other DNA sequences in the sample. The V gene is TRBV5-1, the J gene TRBJ2-7, with D possibly being TRBD2 (5 bases). Per the germline V gene, CDR1 is SGHRS and CDR2 is YFSETQ. V was shortened by 7 bases and J by 5 bases, with 19 bases between the two germline ends. This CDR3 has 14 amino acids. The CDR3 DNA is TGCGCCAGCGGACTCTTCCTACAAGGTGACGAGCAGTACTTC. It yields the protein CASGLFLQGDEQYF.

This clone was seen a single time. J is TRBJ1-3 and V is TRBV2; 7 positions agree with TRBD1. The CDR3 is made up of 14 amino acids. V shed 4 bases and J 3 bases; nucleotides not matched to a gene: 3. Germline V CDR1 and CDR2: SNHLY, FYNNEI. CDR3 DNA: TGTGCCAGCAGTGTAGGGGGCAATGGAAACACCATATATTTT. Its translation is CASSVGGNGNTIYF.

The chain has TRBV3-1 (or the pseudogene TRBV3-2) and TRBJ2-1; 10 bases match TRBD2. After removal of 3 bases from V and 6 bases from J, the junction contained 5 bases not matched to a gene. This CDR3 is 15 amino acids long. The V gene's germline CDR1 is LGHDT and CDR2 YNNKEL (reference sequence). The CDR3 DNA follows: TGTGCCAGCAGCCAGCTAGGGACTAGCGCCAATGAGCAGTTCTTC. Translated, it gives CASSQLGTSANEQFF.

V is TRBV24-1 and J is TRBJ2-7; 8 nucleotides align to TRBD1. The CDR3 loop spans 13 amino acids. Germline lookup yields CDR1 KGHDR and CDR2 SFDVKD. The V and J ends lost 6 bases and 5 bases, in that order; junction bases with no gene match: 5. The CDR3 coding sequence is TGTGCCACCAGTTCGGCAGGGGGCAACGAGCAGTACTTC. Translated, it gives CATSSAGGNEQYF.